The entry below describes one TCR beta chain. The sequenced material, unsorted PBMC DNA, was run on ten immunoSEQ deep assay plates. Profiling relied on immunoSEQ multiplex PCR, and the TCRdb table lists in-frame clones only, not all of them. This sample has about half a million clones, with 70% to 80% found just once. Genomic DNA, for the unsorted samples, came from about 90 million PBMCs. The sample is drawn from a study of shared clonotypes between healthy human individuals. Germline CDR1 reads MNHNS; CDR2 reads SASEGT. The junction had 9 bases not matched to a gene; V was cut back by 6 bases and J by 6 bases. There are 15 residues in the CDR3.

Sequenced input: PBMCs. This sequence was found in a woman between 35 and 50 years old in good health. Some clones in this sample may be carry-over from other donors' samples. This chain uses TRBV6-1 with TRBJ2-2, with 8 nucleotides matching TRBD2. The CDR3 DNA reads as TGTGCCAGCAGCCGGGGACTAGGCTCTTCCGGGGAGCTGTTTTTT. Amino acids: CASSRGLGSSGELFF.